Below, 14 T cell receptor beta chains from the same sample are listed, as sequenced in a study of persistence of HIV-infected CD4 T cells. Antigen specificity for these receptors is unknown. The immunoSEQ assay was version 4, run in survey mode. Measured with immunoSEQ multiplex PCR; TCRdb has only the in-frame clones, and not every one. The table lists several thousand clones, more than 65% of them singletons, with 2% in the top ten. Cells were stimulated with overlapping HIV-1 Gag 15-mer peptides. CD4+ T cells upregulating both CD40 ligand and CD69 were sorted as responding cells. Sequences were derived from CD4+ T cells sorted from PBMCs after 18-hour stimulation, sampled from a patient who received antiretroviral therapy. All receptors derive from an adult woman with HIV who was CMV-seropositive.

The chain employs TRBV2 and TRBJ1-1; tentatively, D is TRBD1 (6 bases). Trimming pared 4 bases from V and 7 bases from J, leaving 19 bases between. This CDR3 contains 15 residues. The germline CDR1 and CDR2 sequences are SNHLY and FYNNEI. CDR3 nucleotide sequence: TGTGCCAGCAGTGTGAAGGGGGGAGGTGCGAGTGAAGCTTTCTTT. Encoded protein: CASSVKGGGASEAFF.

This rearrangement joins TRBV6-2 or TRBV6-3 to TRBJ1-5, with TRBD1 matching 10 bases. V lost 2 bases, J lost 6 bases, and 4 bases stayed unmatched. CDR1 is MNHEY, CDR2 SVGEGT, per germline. CDR3 size: 15 residues. The CDR3 region is CASSYSGTGVQPQHF. The CDR3, as DNA: TGTGCCAGCAGTTACAGCGGGACAGGGGTTCAGCCCCAGCATTTT.

The chain links TRBV6-2 or TRBV6-3 to TRBJ2-3; TRBD2 aligns across 8 bases. Looked up from germline, CDR1 is MNHEY and CDR2 is SVGEGT. The CDR3 has 17 residues. V trimming: 2 bases; J trimming: 3 bases; junction bases outside the gene matches: 10. The CDR3 DNA follows: TGTGCCAGCAGTTACCCGGCGGGGGGAATTAGGACAGATACGCAGTATTTT. Its translation is CASSYPAGGIRTDTQYF.

This clone was detected only once. The chain recombines TRBV3-1 (or the pseudogene TRBV3-2) with TRBJ1-1; D unclear. V was trimmed by 1 base and J by 1 base, leaving 10 bases between them. Germline CDR1 LGHDT, CDR2 YNNKEL (reference sequence). The CDR3 length is 15 residues. CDR3: CASSQVTMQNTEAFF. In DNA form, the CDR3 reads TGTGCCAGCAGCCAAGTAACTATGCAGAACACTGAAGCTTTCTTT.

The chain recombines TRBV6-5 with TRBJ1-6; a weak D match, TRBD1 (5 bases). Germline assignment: CDR1 MNHEY and CDR2 SVGAGI. The germline V and J ends were trimmed by 7 bases and 9 bases, with 19 bases remaining between them. This CDR3 contains 15 residues. As DNA, the CDR3 is TGTGCCAGCACCACCGGGACCCGAGGTAGTTCACCCCTCCACTTT. This encodes CASTTGTRGSSPLHF.

This clone was seen a handful of times. The V gene is TRBV7-8, the J gene TRBJ2-7; D not certain. Germline lookup yields CDR1 SGHVS and CDR2 FQNEAQ. CDR3 length: 13 amino acids. The V end was cut by 4 bases, the J end by 6 bases, with 13 bases between. CDR3 amino acids: CASSSRKGSEQYF. The CDR3 bases are TGTGCCAGCAGCTCCAGAAAGGGTTCCGAGCAGTACTTC.

V usage is TRBV21-1 and J usage is TRBJ1-1; TRBD1, the D gene given by the table, was not confirmed from the DNA. TRBV21-1 constitutes a pseudogene. The CDR3 contains 14 residues. For the CDR3, the DNA is TGTGCCAGCAGCAAAGAGGGGCACCTGGGAGAAGCTTTCTTT. This sequence encodes CASSKEGHLGEAFF.

This clone has just a few counts. This same CDR3 is encoded by further DNA sequences in the sample. The rearrangement uses TRBV2 and TRBJ2-3, with 10 positions matching TRBD2. Germline V gene sequence: CDR1 SNHLY, CDR2 FYNNEI. The CDR3 is 15 amino acids. After removal of 5 bases from V and 3 bases from J, the junction contained 5 bases not matched to a gene. The DNA for the CDR3 is TGTGCCAGCAGTCTACTGACTAGCGGGACAGATACGCAGTATTTT. This sequence encodes CASSLLTSGTDTQYF.

The chain uses TRBV10-1 and TRBJ2-7; D call uncertain. Germline values: CDR1 WNHNN, CDR2 SYGVQD (reference sequence). The CDR3 length is 14 residues. V was cut by 1 base and J by 6 bases, with 13 bases left in between. For the CDR3, the DNA is TGCGCCAGCAGTGAGTGGGGTCCGGATGCCGAGCAGTACTTC. Protein: CASSEWGPDAEQYF.

The count of this clone is one. This sequence joins TRBV3-1 (or the pseudogene TRBV3-2) and TRBJ2-1, with D possibly being TRBD1 (6 bases). The V end lost 4 bases, the J end lost 8 bases, and 21 bases lay between the germline ends. The CDR3 has 16 amino acids. Germline assignment: CDR1 LGHDT and CDR2 YNNKEL (reference sequence). CDR3 coding DNA: TGTGCCAGCAGCCCGCAGGGGTGGGATTTTCGGGATGAGCAGTTCTTC. As protein: CASSPQGWDFRDEQFF.

The V and J genes are TRBV18 and TRBJ2-7; possible D gene TRBD2, 5 bases. Trimming took off 4 bases at V and 7 bases at J, with 14 bases between the two ends. CDR3 length: 13 amino acids. Per germline, CDR1 KGHSH and CDR2 LQKENI. DNA for the CDR3: TGTGCCAGCTCACAGCGGCCGTCGGAAGAGCAGTACTTC. It is translated as CASSQRPSEEQYF.

The chain uses TRBV25-1 and TRBJ1-4; 7 bases are a match to TRBD1. After removal of 6 bases from V and 4 bases from J, the junction contained 8 bases not matched to a gene. There are 15 residues in the CDR3. Germline lookup yields CDR1 MGHDK and CDR2 SYGVNS. The CDR3 here is CASSVSGTDNEKLFF. CDR3 nucleotide sequence: TGTGCCAGCAGCGTTTCCGGGACAGATAATGAAAAACTGTTTTTT.

In nucleotides, the CDR3 is TGTGCCAGCAGCCCCCAGCAGGGCGGGACTGAAGCTTTCTTT. It specifies CASSPQQGGTEAFF. This rearrangement joins TRBV7-9 to TRBJ1-1, with D possibly matching TRBD1 (5 bases). Per germline, CDR1 SEHNR and CDR2 FQNEAQ (reference sequence). This CDR3 spans 14 amino acids. V lost 5 bases and J 5 bases, leaving 15 bases between the germline ends.

The sample holds a few counts of this clone. The chain is built from TRBV2 and TRBJ1-5; TRBD1 is a possible D gene (6 bases). This CDR3 comprises 15 residues. Germline CDR1 is SNHLY and CDR2 is FYNNEI. Trimming cost V 4 bases and J 5 bases, with 15 bases left between them. The CDR3 sequence: CASSVKAGDYQPQHF. In nucleotides, the CDR3 is TGTGCCAGCAGTGTGAAGGCAGGGGACTATCAGCCCCAGCATTTT. Together with reference TRBV2 and TRBJ1-5, the CDR3 gives the full variable domain: EPEVTQTPSHQVTQMGQEVILRCVPISNHLYFYWYRQILGQKVEFLVSFYNNEISEKSEIFDDQFSVERPDGSNFTLKIRSTKLEDSAMYFCASSVKAGDYQPQHFGDGTRLSIL.